Listed here is a single TCR beta chain. Its specificity is unknown. This record belongs to a study of pediatric ulcerative colitis. The rectum was sampled with one to two pinch biopsies at colonoscopy. No immunosuppressive drugs were given to ulcerative colitis patients before diagnostic colonoscopy. This CDR3 comprises 14 residues. Germline loops: CDR1 SGHDT, CDR2 YYEEEE. The V gene lost 4 bases and the J gene lost 4 bases, with 14 bases spanning the gap. Produced via immunoSEQ multiplex PCR; TCRdb's table is partial and in-frame only. The data show 20,000 to 30,000 clones, with approximately 71% seen just once and over 6.5% held by the top ten. Study-wide results and limits: Blood-rectal clonal overlap within each person was significantly higher in ulcerative colitis patients than controls. Substantially fewer templates came from two patients' blood samples.

The specimen sequenced was gut tissue. V gene TRBV5-6 combines with J gene TRBJ1-1; no reliable D call. The receptor was isolated from a boy under 18 with severe ulcerative colitis. The CDR3 sequence: CASSAGRRPTEAFF. The CDR3 nucleotides are TGTGCCAGCAGCGCAGGTAGACGACCCACTGAAGCTTTCTTT.